Sequencing of this T cell receptor (beta chain) was carried out in a study of T cell repertoires in cytomegalovirus infection. Study findings and constraints: Carriers of CMV and the relevant HLA type were discriminated by public TCR beta frequency. Clonotypes of TCR beta that were HLA-C-restricted and CMV-specific dominated the ex vivo response.

MiXCR was run by TCRdb on the reads, yielding one entry per CDR3 protein. The sample shows 400,000 or so distinct CDR3 sequences, about a sixth of them seen only once. A word on this clonotype: Antigen unknown.

Trimming removed 3 bases at V and 6 bases at J, with 9 bases between. Germline V gene lookup returns CDR1 DFQATT and CDR2 SNEGSKA (reference sequence). The CDR3 runs 12 residues. The clonotype originates from a human donor in good health (CMV status not recorded). Some clones in this sample may be carry-over from other donors' samples. Sequenced sample: PBMCs. This chain connects TRBV20-1 to TRBJ2-1; the D gene is possibly TRBD1 (6 bases). The CDR3 nucleotides are TGCAGTGCTAGGGGGACACCCAATGAGCAGTTCTTC. Residues: CSARGTPNEQFF.